The next 6 T cell receptor beta chains were all read from a single sample in a study of blood T cell repertoires in COVID-19. The repertoire was sequenced with immunoSEQ multiplex PCR; TCRdb's copy has only in-frame clones and lacks some. The data contain some 80,000 clones, around 84% of them seen just once; the ten biggest clones take up 30% to 40%. Sequencing was carried out using peripheral blood. The source is a woman in her 70s with acute or convalescent COVID-19.

The J gene is TRBJ1-1, the V gene TRBV29-1; D may be TRBD1 (5 bases). The CDR3 spans 12 residues. V lost 7 bases and J 7 bases, leaving 16 bases between the germline ends. CDR1 SQVTM and CDR2 ANQGSEA come from the germline V gene. The CDR3 bases are TGCAGCGGGAGGGGTGCAGGAGGTGAAGCTTTCTTT. Translating gives CSGRGAGGEAFF.

The V and J genes are TRBV5-5 and TRBJ1-5; TRBD1 is a possible D gene (6 bases). The CDR3 is 16 amino acids. Looked up from germline, CDR1 is SGHKS and CDR2 is YYEKEE (reference sequence). Trimming shortened V by 4 bases and J by 1 base, and 15 bases separated the two germline ends. The CDR3 loop is CASSGGGFSSNQPQHF. CDR3 DNA sequence: TGTGCCAGCAGCGGCGGGGGCTTTTCAAGCAATCAGCCCCAGCATTTT.

The chain uses TRBV25-1 and TRBJ2-5, with D perhaps TRBD2 (6 bases). This CDR3 is built from 14 residues. Germline assignment: CDR1 MGHDK and CDR2 SYGVNS. Trimming removed 5 bases at V and 5 bases at J, with 15 bases between. As DNA, the CDR3 is TGTGCCAGCAGTCACCTCGGGGGACCTGAGACCCAGTACTTC. Protein product: CASSHLGGPETQYF.

The J gene is TRBJ1-1, the V gene TRBV6-5; possible D gene TRBD1, 6 bases. This CDR3 region has 14 residues. The germline CDR1 and CDR2 sequences are MNHEY and SVGAGI. The V gene lost 11 bases and the J gene lost 1 base, with 17 bases spanning the gap. The CDR3 bases are TGTGCCGCGGTACAGGGAATCGCGAACACTGAAGCTTTCTTT. Translating gives CAAVQGIANTEAFF.

The rearrangement links TRBV3-1 (or the pseudogene TRBV3-2) to TRBJ2-3; the match to TRBD2 covers 12 bases. CDR3 length: 15 amino acids. V lost 5 bases and J lost 6; bases outside the gene matches: 6. Germline CDR1 reads LGHDT; CDR2 reads YNNKEL (reference sequence). The CDR3: CASSWTSGTADTQYF. CDR3 DNA sequence: TGTGCCAGCAGCTGGACTAGCGGGACGGCGGATACGCAGTATTTT.

The J gene is TRBJ2-7, the V gene TRBV5-6; 7 bases are shared with TRBD2. Germline V lookup: CDR1 SGHDT, CDR2 YYEEEE. CDR3 length: 13 amino acids. V lost 9 bases and J lost 4; bases outside the gene matches: 10. The chain's CDR3 is CATLREGNYEQYF. As DNA, the CDR3 is TGTGCCACCCTAAGGGAGGGAAATTACGAGCAGTACTTC.